This T cell receptor (beta chain) was captured in a study of T cells in Graves' hyperthyroidism and ophthalmopathy. Findings of the study overall: Model predictions of ophthalmopathy came a median about 6.3 months before onset. Blood held most thyroid clonotypes expanded above 0.001 frequency.

It was RNA transcripts that yielded the amplified TCR beta CDR3 regions. Primed by the HTBI set, a first-round RT-PCR was run on the TCR CDR3. TCRdb reprocessed the multiplex PCR reads via MiXCR and lists one record per CDR3 protein. The table includes 600,000 to 800,000 distinct CDR3 sequences, 30% to 40% detected once. Germline CDR1 and CDR2: MNHEY and SVGAGI. The CDR3 is made up of 14 amino acids. V lost 6 bases, J lost 6 bases, and 15 bases lay in between. In this sample, this clonotype turned up many times. Antigen specificity is unknown. 10 ml fresh peripheral blood yielded the PBMCs. This chain connects TRBV6-5 to TRBJ1-5, with D perhaps TRBD1 (6 bases). The sequence was obtained from a woman between 40 and 50 years old with Graves' hyperthyroidism. Sequenced sample: blood. Here the CDR3 DNA reads TGTGCCAGCAGCAATCAGGGGCTAGGTCAGCCCCAGCATTTT. Translation: CASSNQGLGQPQHF.